The clone carrying this T cell receptor beta chain was detected a few times. This record comes from a study of cytomegalovirus exposure and HLA in healthy donors. PCR involved 60 Vbeta and 13 Jbeta primers. The repertoire was sequenced with immunoSEQ multiplex PCR; TCRdb's copy has only in-frame clones and lacks some. The table has roughly 230,000 clones, 80% to 90% seen once. The CDR3 runs 14 residues. The ends lost 4 bases at V and 9 bases at J; junction bases unmatched: 1. The germline V gene has CDR1 WNHNN and CDR2 SYGVQD (reference sequence). Sequencing was performed on PBMCs. The sequence derives from a girl aged 2-9 years in good health and CMV-seronegative. The chain uses TRBV10-1 and TRBJ2-1, with 15 bases aligning to TRBD2. CDR3 sequence (DNA): TGCGCCAGCAGTGGGGGACTAGCGGGAGGTGAGCAGTTCTTC. This codes for CASSGGLAGGEQFF.